One sample yielded the 24 T cell receptor beta chains listed below, sequenced in a study of CD8+CD57+ T cells in acquired aplastic anemia. Whoever was chosen for sequencing had shown CD8+CD57+ cell expansion by flow cytometry. Genomic DNA acted as the template from which TCR beta VDJ combination and CDR3 sequence profiling were carried out. TCRdb called the reads again in MiXCR, with one record for every CDR3 protein. The table has more than 150,000 distinct CDR3 sequences, 45% to 60% seen once. What was sequenced was sorted CD4+, CD8+, or CD8+CD57+ T cells (not recorded which) from PBMCs. All receptors come from a human donor with aplastic anemia.

V is TRBV7-2 and J is TRBJ2-5; D is ambiguous. This CDR3 has 10 amino acids. V dropped 5 bases and J dropped 7 bases, with 5 bases sitting between them. Germline assignment: CDR1 SGHTA and CDR2 FQGNSA. The CDR3 sequence is CASSPATQYF. DNA of the CDR3: TGTGCCAGCAGCCCCGCGACCCAGTACTTC.

J is TRBJ1-2 and V is TRBV13, with 9 bases matching TRBD1. Trimming took 1 base from V and 2 from J; bases not matched to a gene: 11. CDR1 and CDR2 from the germline V gene are PRHDT and FYEKMQ (reference sequence). The CDR3 has 18 residues. CDR3 DNA sequence: TGTGCCAGCAGCTTAGAATGGGGGACAGGGTACGGCAACTATGGCTACACCTTC. Residues: CASSLEWGTGYGNYGYTF. Full variable domain (missing parts from reference TRBV13 and TRBJ1-2): AAGVIQSPRHLIKEKRETATLKCYPIPRHDTVYWYQQGPGQDPQFLISFYEKMQSDKGSIPDRFSAQQFSDYHSELNMSSLELGDSALYFCASSLEWGTGYGNYGYTFGSGTRLTVV.

This clonotype was seen a handful of times. This rearrangement joins TRBV27 to TRBJ1-6; a weak D match, TRBD1 (6 bases). Trimming removed 5 bases at V and 7 bases at J, with 15 bases between. The CDR3 is made up of 15 amino acids. The germline V gene encodes CDR1 MNHEY and CDR2 SMNVEV (reference sequence). CDR3 coding DNA: TGTGCCAGCAGTCCACAGGGTTTAGTAAATTCACCCCTCCACTTT. This sequence encodes CASSPQGLVNSPLHF.

This chain joins TRBV20-1 and TRBJ2-1; 11 positions agree with TRBD2. Germline loops: CDR1 DFQATT, CDR2 SNEGSKA (reference sequence). The CDR3 totals 16 residues. The J segment lost 3 bases and the V segment lost 6 bases, leaving 10 bases of the junction unmatched. CDR3 sequence (DNA): TGCAGTGCCAAACCCACTAGCGGGGGTCGCTACAATGAGCAGTTCTTC. Amino acid sequence: CSAKPTSGGRYNEQFF.

This chain links TRBV24-1 with TRBJ2-5; 8 positions agree with TRBD1. CDR3 length: 15 amino acids. Germline trimming cut 4 bases from V and 5 bases from J; bases unmatched to any gene: 8. Germline CDR1 is KGHDR and CDR2 is SFDVKD. CDR3 sequence: CATSETTGVWETQYF. Here the CDR3 DNA reads TGTGCCACCAGTGAGACGACAGGGGTGTGGGAGACCCAGTACTTC.

The rearrangement uses TRBV19 and TRBJ2-3, with D hard to call. This CDR3 has 13 amino acids. Trimming left V 5 bases short and J 8 bases short, with 14 bases between. The germline gives CDR1 LNHDA, CDR2 SQIVND (reference sequence). For the CDR3, the DNA is TGTGCCAGTAGTCCAGCTTTGTTGAGTACGCAGTATTTT. Encoded protein: CASSPALLSTQYF.

This clonotype has just one count. The CDR3 is CSAQAASYEQYF. For the CDR3, the DNA is TGCAGTGCTCAGGCCGCCTCCTACGAGCAGTACTTC. The V and J genes are TRBV20-1 and TRBJ2-7; D not resolved. Germline CDR1 DFQATT, CDR2 SNEGSKA (reference sequence). V was clipped by 5 bases and J by 0 bases, with 8 bases between them. The length of the CDR3 is 12 residues.

In this sample, this clonotype turned up many times. The chain combines TRBV4-2 with TRBJ2-5; TRBD2 agrees at 8 bases. V dropped 0 bases and J dropped 2; count of bases not matched to a gene: 5. CDR1 LGHNA and CDR2 YNFKEQ come from the germline V gene. The CDR3 is 16 amino acids. Here the CDR3 reads CASSQDLAGGQETQYF. Here the CDR3 DNA reads TGTGCCAGCAGCCAAGATCTGGCGGGGGGACAAGAGACCCAGTACTTC.

This clonotype was counted ten times or more. The chain combines TRBV7-3 with TRBJ2-3; D not resolved. The CDR3 has 13 amino acids. Trimming took 5 bases from V and 6 from J, leaving 12 bases between them. Germline CDR1 reads SGHTA; CDR2 reads FQGTGA. CDR3 in amino acids: CASSLKYSDTQYF. CDR3 DNA sequence: TGTGCCAGCAGCCTCAAATATTCGGATACGCAGTATTTT. The whole variable domain, filled in from reference TRBV7-3 and TRBJ2-3, reads GAGVSQTPSNKVTEKGKYVELRCDPISGHTALYWYRQSLGQGPEFLIYFQGTGAADDSGLPNDRFFAVRPEGSVSTLKIQRTERGDSAVYLCASSLKYSDTQYFGPGTRLTVL.

The CDR3 sequence: CASRPTSTDYGYTF. The DNA of the CDR3 is TGTGCCAGCAGACCAACAAGCACCGACTATGGCTACACCTTC. The chain couples TRBV7-2 to TRBJ1-2; D gene ambiguous. Trimming pared 6 bases from V and 3 bases from J, leaving 14 bases between. Germline-derived CDR1 and CDR2 are SGHTA and FQGNSA. The CDR3 sequence is 14 residues long.

This clonotype was seen only once. The gene calls are TRBV9 and TRBJ2-3; 8 nucleotides agree with TRBD2. The CDR3 is 16 amino acids. The germline V gene has CDR1 SGDLS and CDR2 YYNGEE. V was pared by 0 bases and J by 3 bases, with 6 bases of the junction left unmatched. This CDR3 reads CASSVVSGAGTDTQYF. The CDR3, as DNA: TGTGCCAGCAGCGTAGTTAGCGGGGCAGGAACAGATACGCAGTATTTT.

The V and J genes are TRBV25-1 and TRBJ1-1, with D maybe TRBD1 (5 bases). Germline CDR1 MGHDK, CDR2 SYGVNS. Trimming pared 3 bases from V and 5 bases from J, leaving 16 bases between. The CDR3 runs 15 residues. In DNA, the CDR3 is TGTGCCAGCAGTGATCAGACAGCGGCTGCGACTGAAGCTTTCTTT. It yields the protein CASSDQTAAATEAFF. Full variable domain (outside the CDR3, taken from reference TRBV25-1 and TRBJ1-1): EADIYQTPRYLVIGTGKKITLECSQTMGHDKMYWYQQDPGMELHLIHYSYGVNSTEKGDLSSESTVSRIRTEHFPLTLESARPSHTSQYLCASSDQTAAATEAFFGQGTRLTVV.

This clonotype appeared a few times. V is TRBV2 and J is TRBJ1-2, with 7 positions matching TRBD1. CDR3 length: 13 amino acids. From germline, CDR1 is SNHLY and CDR2 FYNNEI. V lost 8 bases and J lost 13; bases outside the gene matches: 16. The CDR3 protein is CASLSEGGGSRTF. The DNA of the CDR3 is TGTGCCAGCCTAAGTGAAGGGGGCGGGTCTCGCACCTTC.

In this sample, this clonotype turned up a few times. V and J are TRBV2 and TRBJ1-2, with D hard to call. The CDR3 contains 13 residues. Between the trimmed V and J ends, which lost 5 bases and 8 bases, there was a span of 15 bases. Germline assignment: CDR1 SNHLY and CDR2 FYNNEI. CDR3 nucleotides: TGTGCCAGCAGTCCTCCAGACCCGTCGGGCTACACCTTC. Its protein product is CASSPPDPSGYTF.

This clonotype has at least ten counts. The genes are TRBV2 and TRBJ1-6, with D hard to call. Trimming pared 3 bases from V and 10 bases from J, leaving 10 bases between. Per the germline V gene, CDR1 is SNHLY and CDR2 is FYNNEI. CDR3 length equals 13 residues. DNA for the CDR3: TGTGCCAGCAGTGAGTGGAGAGGATCACCCCTCCACTTT. Amino acid sequence: CASSEWRGSPLHF.

The chain joins TRBV7-8 to TRBJ2-1, with TRBD2 matching over 14 bases. After removal of 1 base from V and 6 bases from J, the junction contained 5 bases not matched to a gene. The CDR3 is made up of 17 amino acids. Germline assignment: CDR1 SGHVS and CDR2 FQNEAQ. The CDR3 DNA reads TGTGCCAGCAGCTTAGGGACTAGCGGGGGGCCGCGCAATGAGCAGTTCTTC. Protein sequence: CASSLGTSGGPRNEQFF.

This clonotype showed up many times. The rearrangement uses TRBV6-1 and TRBJ1-4, with a possible D match to TRBD1 (6 bases). This CDR3 region has 13 residues. The germline V gene encodes CDR1 MNHNS and CDR2 SASEGT. V lost 4 bases and J lost 8, with 11 bases in between. Here the CDR3 DNA reads TGTGCCAGCAGTGGAACAGGGAACGAAAAACTGTTTTTT. Translating gives CASSGTGNEKLFF.

The V call is TRBV4-2, the J call TRBJ1-6; D not resolved. The CDR3 extends over 14 amino acids. The germline CDR1 and CDR2 sequences are LGHNA and YNFKEQ. Trimming pared 4 bases from V and 9 bases from J, leaving 13 bases between. DNA for the CDR3: TGTGCCAGCAGCCCCGATAGGCTGGGTTCACCCCTCCACTTT. This gives the protein CASSPDRLGSPLHF.

The chain couples TRBV4-1 to TRBJ2-2; D is perhaps TRBD1 or TRBD2 (6 bases each). The V gene lost 5 bases and the J gene lost 2 bases, with 15 bases spanning the gap. The CDR3 sequence is 16 residues long. The germline gives CDR1 MGHRA, CDR2 YSYEKL. The CDR3 nucleotides read TGCGCCAGCAGCGGACGAGGGGGGCTAAACACCGGGGAGCTGTTTTTT. The encoded protein is CASSGRGGLNTGELFF.

This clonotype was counted at least ten times. V usage is TRBV6-5 and J usage is TRBJ2-3, with a tentative D call TRBD2 (5 bases). CDR1 and CDR2 from the germline V gene are MNHEY and SVGAGI. Trimming pared 6 bases from V and 0 bases from J, leaving 7 bases between. This CDR3 spans 13 amino acids. CDR3 DNA sequence: TGTGCCAGCAGGTGGGAGAGCACAGATACGCAGTATTTT. It encodes CASRWESTDTQYF.

Many counts were recorded for this clonotype. The rearrangement links TRBV10-2 to TRBJ1-4; TRBD1 aligns across 8 bases. CDR1 is WSHSY and CDR2 is SAAADI in the germline V gene. The V gene end was trimmed by 2 bases and the J gene end by 5 bases; junction bases not matched to a gene: 4. The CDR3 spans 15 residues. DNA of the CDR3: TGCGCCAGCAGTGAGAACAGGGGGTGGAATGAAAAACTGTTTTTT. Translating gives CASSENRGWNEKLFF.

The chain employs TRBV2 and TRBJ2-7; D may be TRBD1 (6 bases). Trimming removed 6 bases from V and 2 bases from J, with 17 bases in between. CDR3 size: 15 residues. Germline V gene lookup returns CDR1 SNHLY and CDR2 FYNNEI. CDR3 sequence reads: CASRIRTVGAYEQYF. CDR3 DNA: TGTGCCAGCAGGATCAGGACAGTGGGAGCCTACGAGCAGTACTTC.

At least ten counts were recorded for this clonotype. This rearrangement joins TRBV7-8 to TRBJ1-6; 7 bases are a match to TRBD1. CDR3 size: 14 residues. V dropped 5 bases and J dropped 10; count of bases not matched to a gene: 8. Germline CDR1 reads SGHVS; CDR2 reads FQNEAQ. The CDR3 bases are TGTGCCAGCAGCCCTAGACAGGGCGCGTCACCCCTCCACTTT. Its protein is CASSPRQGASPLHF.

The chain combines TRBV20-1 with TRBJ1-2; 8 nucleotides line up with TRBD1. In germline, CDR1 is DFQATT, CDR2 SNEGSKA (reference sequence). Trimming cost V 0 bases and J 4 bases; bases outside gene matches: 13. This CDR3 spans 17 amino acids. CDR3 nucleotides: TGCAGTGCTAGAGACAGAGGACGGGGAACAGGGGGCTATGGCTACACCTTC. Encoded protein: CSARDRGRGTGGYGYTF.